A single sample is the source of the 22 T cell receptor beta chains below, sequenced in a study of spatial heterogeneity in lung cancer. Time point: sample taken at primary tumor resection. These TCRs' antigens remain unknown. TCRdb redid the calling of the 5' RACE reads with MiXCR, one entry per CDR3 protein. This table holds roughly 9,000 distinct CDR3 sequences, 5% found once. Study-wide findings and caveats: Higher tumor mutation counts went along with higher counts of expanded intratumoral alpha and beta TCRs.

Sequencing was performed on lung tumor tissue, taken at surgery. The source of these receptors is a female donor with early-stage non-small cell lung cancer.

The chain recombines TRBV18 with TRBJ2-7; D unresolved. Per germline, CDR1 KGHSH and CDR2 LQKENI. The V and J ends lost 3 bases and 3 bases respectively, with 9 bases between them. This CDR3 has 13 residues. CDR3 residues: CASSPRNHYEQYF. In DNA, the CDR3 is TGTGCCAGCTCACCGAGGAATCACTACGAGCAGTACTTC.

This clonotype is classed as medium-sized. The chain has TRBV5-6 and TRBJ2-5, with 8 bases that match TRBD1. CDR3 length equals 16 residues. Germline lookup yields CDR1 SGHDT and CDR2 YYEEEE. V shed 2 bases and J 4 bases; nucleotides not matched to a gene: 10. DNA for the CDR3: TGTGCCAGCAGCTTACCCCACCCCGGACAGGGAGAGACCCAGTACTTC. This gives the protein CASSLPHPGQGETQYF.

In this sample, this clonotype turned up many times. The rearrangement joins TRBV30 to TRBJ2-1, with D tentatively TRBD1 (6 bases). CDR3 length: 13 residues. Per the germline V gene, CDR1 is GTSNPN and CDR2 is SVGIG (reference sequence). With 3 bases removed from V and 3 bases from J, the gap between germline ends came to 9 bases. The CDR3 loop reads CAWRWGHYNEQFF. The CDR3 DNA follows: TGTGCCTGGAGATGGGGGCACTACAATGAGCAGTTCTTC.

Many counts were recorded for this clonotype. The V gene is TRBV5-1, the J gene TRBJ2-1; 7 bases map to TRBD2. Germline CDR1 is SGHRS and CDR2 is YFSETQ. The CDR3 is 15 residues long. With V trimmed by 0 bases and J by 5 bases, 5 bases remained unmatched. The CDR3 here is CASSLGPSGDNEQFF. The CDR3 nucleotides are TGCGCCAGCAGCTTGGGCCCTAGCGGAGACAATGAGCAGTTCTTC.

The genes are TRBV11-1 and TRBJ2-1; TRBD1 agrees at 10 bases. Germline CDR1 and CDR2: SGHAT and FQDESV (reference sequence). This CDR3 has 15 amino acids. The trim removed 4 bases at V and 10 bases at J, leaving 10 bases unmatched. The CDR3 nucleotides read TGTGCCAGCAGCTCCTCCTTGGGACAGGGGACAGAGCAGTTCTTC. It yields the protein CASSSSLGQGTEQFF.

This clonotype came up many times. The chain has TRBV24-1 and TRBJ2-7; the D gene is possibly TRBD2 (5 bases). This CDR3 is 17 amino acids long. V shed 5 bases and J shed 1 base, with 20 bases lying between them. Germline V lookup: CDR1 KGHDR, CDR2 SFDVKD. This chain's CDR3 is CATSGGPGNPKSYEQYF. In DNA, the CDR3 is TGTGCCACCAGTGGTGGCCCCGGGAATCCAAAGTCCTACGAGCAGTACTTC.

This clonotype was counted only a few times. The J gene is TRBJ2-1, the V gene TRBV28; 9 nucleotides agree with TRBD2. With 3 bases clipped from V and 0 bases from J, the junction kept 9 bases outside the gene matches. This CDR3 is built from 18 residues. Germline assignment: CDR1 MDHEN and CDR2 SYDVKM. The CDR3 coding sequence is TGTGCCAGCAGTTTGCCGGGCGGGAGGGAAAGCTCCTACAATGAGCAGTTCTTC. It translates to CASSLPGGRESSYNEQFF.

This clonotype was seen repeatedly, ten times or more. The chain combines TRBV7-2 with TRBJ2-7; D is possibly TRBD1 (6 bases). Per germline, CDR1 SGHTA and CDR2 FQGNSA. The CDR3 contains 15 residues. V dropped 5 bases and J dropped 2 bases, with 16 bases sitting between them. The CDR3 sequence: CASSRNRVDPYEQYF. The CDR3 region has the DNA TGTGCCAGCAGCCGGAACAGGGTGGACCCCTACGAGCAGTACTTC. The full variable domain, completed using reference TRBV7-2 and TRBJ2-7, is GAGVSQSPSNKVTEKGKDVELRCDPISGHTALYWYRQSLGQGLEFLIYFQGNSAPDKSGLPSDRFSAERTGGSVSTLTIQRTQQEDSAVYLCASSRNRVDPYEQYFGPGTRLTVT.

This clonotype was observed many times. This chain links TRBV20-1 with TRBJ2-3; D uncertain. V was cut by 5 bases and J by 2 bases, with 17 bases left in between. The CDR3 has 15 amino acids. Germline CDR1 DFQATT, CDR2 SNEGSKA (reference sequence). In DNA form, the CDR3 reads TGCAGTGCTTATACACACACAACCTACACAGATACGCAGTATTTT. Translation: CSAYTHTTYTDTQYF.

This clonotype has a handful of counts. The chain couples TRBV12-3 or TRBV12-4 to TRBJ2-1; D is tentatively TRBD1 or TRBD2 (7 bases each). CDR3 length equals 16 residues. Trimming left V 5 bases short and J 0 bases short, with 14 bases between. The CDR3 nucleotides are TGTGCCAGCAGTCGCCCAGGGGGGGCCTCCTACAATGAGCAGTTCTTC. It translates to CASSRPGGASYNEQFF.

This clonotype has ten or more counts. This rearrangement joins TRBV12-3 or TRBV12-4 to TRBJ1-1; TRBD1 is a possible D gene (5 bases). CDR3 length equals 13 residues. Trimming cost V 6 bases and J 0 bases, with 8 bases left between them. The chain's CDR3 is CASRATVNTEAFF. CDR3 DNA: TGTGCCAGCAGAGCGACAGTGAACACTGAAGCTTTCTTT.

By sample fraction, this clonotype is medium-sized. The chain has TRBV7-9 and TRBJ2-1; 9 nucleotides agree with TRBD2. Per germline, CDR1 SEHNR and CDR2 FQNEAQ (reference sequence). Trimming removed 5 bases from V and 6 bases from J; junction bases left unmatched: 11. The CDR3 spans 16 residues. CDR3 sequence reads: CASSRTASGNRNEQFF. As DNA, the CDR3 is TGTGCCAGCAGCCGAACAGCTAGCGGGAATCGCAATGAGCAGTTCTTC.

Many counts were recorded for this clonotype. The chain uses TRBV5-8 and TRBJ1-5; tentatively, D is TRBD1 (6 bases). CDR1 and CDR2 (germline): SGHTS, YDEGEE. This CDR3 comprises 14 residues. Trimming removed 3 bases from V and 2 bases from J, with 9 bases in between. This CDR3 is CASSSRQGNQPQHF. The CDR3 DNA follows: TGTGCCAGCAGCTCACGACAGGGCAATCAGCCCCAGCATTTT.

This clonotype is medium-sized. V gene TRBV5-4 combines with J gene TRBJ2-6, with TRBD2 identical over 7 bases. The CDR3 has 15 residues. V shed 2 bases, J shed 2 bases, and the junction held 1 base outside the gene matches. Germline CDR1 SGHNT, CDR2 YYREEE (reference sequence). The chain's CDR3 is CASSFGTTGANVLTF. The CDR3 DNA reads as TGTGCCAGCAGCTTCGGGACTACTGGGGCCAACGTCCTGACTTTC. Complete variable domain (other parts from reference TRBV5-4 and TRBJ2-6): ETGVTQSPTHLIKTRGQQVTLRCSSQSGHNTVSWYQQALGQGPQFIFQYYREEENGRGNFPPRFSGLQFPNYSSELNVNALELDDSALYLCASSFGTTGANVLTFGAGSRLTVL.

This clonotype was counted many times. The V and J genes are TRBV29-1 and TRBJ2-6, with D possibly being TRBD1 (5 bases). Trimming left V 4 bases short and J 1 base short, with 8 bases between. CDR3 length equals 14 residues. Germline V gene sequence: CDR1 SQVTM, CDR2 ANQGSEA. This CDR3 reads CSVVAGSGANVLTF. Written as DNA, the CDR3 is TGCAGCGTTGTAGCAGGGTCTGGGGCCAACGTCCTGACTTTC.

The J gene is TRBJ1-2, the V gene TRBV20-1; the D is unclear. Trimming shortened V by 0 bases and J by 4 bases, and 12 bases separated the two germline ends. CDR1 is DFQATT and CDR2 is SNEGSKA in the germline V gene (reference sequence). This CDR3 region has 14 residues. CDR3 nucleotide sequence: TGCAGTGCTAGAGAATCCTGGCAGAGCTATGGCTACACCTTC. It yields the protein CSARESWQSYGYTF.

This clonotype came up many times. This chain connects TRBV3-1 to TRBJ2-1; D unclear. Trimming pared 1 base from V and 8 bases from J, leaving 6 bases between. CDR3 length equals 12 residues. Germline V lookup: CDR1 LGHDT, CDR2 YNNKEL (reference sequence). CDR3 DNA: TGTGCCAGCAGCCAAGTAGTGCATGAGCAGTTCTTC. It codes for CASSQVVHEQFF.

This clonotype was detected ten times or more. The gene calls are TRBV20-1 and TRBJ1-3, with 9 nucleotides matching TRBD1. CDR1 DFQATT and CDR2 SNEGSKA come from the germline V gene (reference sequence). CDR3 length equals 17 residues. J was trimmed by 1 base and V by 6 bases; bases with no gene match: 13. CDR3 nucleotide sequence: TGCAGTGCCGAGCCCCCACAGGGGGCGAGTTCTGGAAACACCATATATTTT. Translated, it gives CSAEPPQGASSGNTIYF.

This clonotype was detected ten times or more. The rearrangement joins TRBV29-1 to TRBJ1-4, with 8 nucleotides matching TRBD1. The CDR3 runs to 15 residues. Germline CDR1 SQVTM, CDR2 ANQGSEA. Germline trimming cut 7 bases from V and 0 bases from J; bases unmatched to any gene: 7. DNA for the CDR3: TGCAGCGGAAAGACAGGGGTATCAACTAATGAAAAACTGTTTTTT. This translates into CSGKTGVSTNEKLFF.

By proportion, this clonotype is medium-sized (0.01 to 0.1%). The rearrangement links TRBV7-8 to TRBJ2-2; a weak D match, TRBD2 (5 bases). The CDR3 sequence is 15 residues long. Germline CDR1 reads SGHVS; CDR2 reads FQNEAQ. V lost 2 bases, J lost 8 bases, and 15 bases lay in between. CDR3 in DNA: TGTGCCAGCAGCTTATTCCCCGAGAGGGCGGGGGAGCTGTTTTTT. Encoded protein: CASSLFPERAGELFF.

At least ten counts were recorded for this clonotype. The J gene is TRBJ2-3, the V gene TRBV5-1; no clear D. Germline assignment: CDR1 SGHRS and CDR2 YFSETQ. V gave up 4 bases and J gave up 3 bases, with 6 bases separating them. This CDR3 is built from 12 residues. In DNA, the CDR3 is TGCGCCAGCAGCCTCCATACAGATACGCAGTATTTT. Encoded protein: CASSLHTDTQYF.

By share, this clonotype ranks as medium-sized. The chain carries TRBV30 and TRBJ2-1; possibly TRBD1 for D (6 bases). The CDR3 covers 13 residues. The germline CDR1 and CDR2 sequences are GTSNPN and SVGIG (reference sequence). Trimming removed 2 bases from V and 9 bases from J, with 14 bases in between. The CDR3 spells CAWSREGGTEQFF. CDR3 nucleotide sequence: TGTGCCTGGAGTCGTGAAGGGGGAACTGAGCAGTTCTTC.